The 21 T cell receptor beta chains reported below all come from one sample, sequenced in a study of patients and donors after allogeneic stem cell transplantation. TCRdb re-derived calls from the RT-PCR reads in MiXCR, one entry per CDR3 protein. Seen here are around 240,000 distinct CDR3 sequences, roughly 15% observed once, and the top ten hold around 10%. Sequencing was performed on blood, either unsorted or a sorted T cell fraction (not recorded which). The receptors derive from a human donor who was either an allogeneic HSCT recipient or a stem cell or donor lymphocyte infusion donor (not recorded which). It is not recorded whose cells these are; they may come from a transplant donor.

This clonotype appeared a few times. V gene TRBV5-6 combines with J gene TRBJ2-7; 7 nucleotides line up with TRBD2. This CDR3 comprises 14 residues. V dropped 0 bases and J dropped 7; count of bases not matched to a gene: 7. Germline V lookup: CDR1 SGHDT, CDR2 YYEEEE. The CDR3 coding sequence is TGTGCCAGCAGCTTGGGGTGGGGGGGTGAAGAGCAGTACTTC. It translates to CASSLGWGGEEQYF.

This clonotype came up a few times. The chain couples TRBV5-1 to TRBJ1-2, with a tentative D call TRBD1 (5 bases). Trimming pared 5 bases from V and 8 bases from J, leaving 22 bases between. CDR1 SGHRS and CDR2 YFSETQ come from the germline V gene. The CDR3 covers 15 residues. The CDR3 DNA follows: TGCGCCAGCAGTTCCTTGATCGGGACTGCTTCAGGCTACACCTTC. This sequence encodes CASSSLIGTASGYTF.

CDR3: CASSFWGRGLNQETQYF. CDR3 in DNA: TGTGCCAGCAGTTTTTGGGGCAGGGGTCTGAACCAAGAGACCCAGTACTTC. The chain recombines TRBV27 with TRBJ2-5; possibly TRBD1 for D (6 bases). The germline V and J ends were trimmed by 3 bases and 0 bases, with 17 bases remaining between them. Per germline, CDR1 MNHEY and CDR2 SMNVEV (reference sequence). This CDR3 region has 17 residues.

This clonotype has at least ten counts. The CDR3 bases are TGTGCCAGCAGCCCCGGCCGGGGCGGAGGAGGCGAGCAGTACTTC. Residues: CASSPGRGGGGEQYF. The V and J genes are TRBV9 and TRBJ2-7; possibly TRBD1 or TRBD2 for D (5 bases each). Trimming stripped 4 bases from V and 6 bases from J, with 20 bases between. This CDR3 spans 15 amino acids. Germline V gene data show CDR1 as SGDLS and CDR2 as YYNGEE.

The chain carries TRBV11-2 and TRBJ1-5, with a possible D match to TRBD1 (5 bases). The V gene lost 4 bases and the J gene lost 2 bases, with 15 bases spanning the gap. There are 16 residues in the CDR3. CDR1 and CDR2 from the germline V gene are SGHAT and FQNNGV. In DNA, the CDR3 is TGTGCCAGCAGCTCAGGGCCGATGACCGGCAATCAGCCCCAGCATTTT. Translation: CASSSGPMTGNQPQHF.

This clonotype was detected only a few times. This chain links TRBV21-1 with TRBJ2-7; no DNA check was done on the table's D call, TRBD1. TRBV21-1 is an annotated pseudogene. The CDR3 extends over 17 amino acids. The DNA for the CDR3 is TGTGCCAGCAGCAAAGCCGCCGAACAGGGCACCCTCCACGAGCAGTACTTC. Translation gives CASSKAAEQGTLHEQYF.

In this sample, this clonotype turned up a few times. CDR3 coding DNA: TGTGCCAGCAGTCGTGGATGGGGGGGGTCGTACACCTTC. Its protein product is CASSRGWGGSYTF. V usage is TRBV6-1 and J usage is TRBJ1-2; a weak D match, TRBD1 (5 bases). Trimming removed 5 bases from V and 11 bases from J, with 18 bases in between. The CDR3 is made up of 13 amino acids. The V gene's germline CDR1 is MNHNS and CDR2 SASEGT.

This clonotype was found many times. The chain joins TRBV2 to TRBJ2-3; 7 bases line up with TRBD1. The CDR3 extends over 14 amino acids. J gave up 3 bases and V 5 bases, and 5 bases lay outside the gene matches. Germline assignment: CDR1 SNHLY and CDR2 FYNNEI. For the CDR3, the DNA is TGTGCCAGCAGTCCGGACAGGTTAACAGATACGCAGTATTTT. Its protein is CASSPDRLTDTQYF. Based on the CDR3 plus reference TRBV2 and TRBJ2-3, the full variable domain is EPEVTQTPSHQVTQMGQEVILRCVPISNHLYFYWYRQILGQKVEFLVSFYNNEISEKSEIFDDQFSVERPDGSNFTLKIRSTKLEDSAMYFCASSPDRLTDTQYFGPGTRLTVL.

This chain joins TRBV20-1 and TRBJ2-7, with TRBD2 as a possible D gene (6 bases). Trimming removed 0 bases at V and 5 bases at J, with 14 bases between. The germline CDR1 and CDR2 sequences are DFQATT and SNEGSKA (reference sequence). The CDR3 consists of 14 residues. Here the CDR3 reads CSAREGGTSHEQYF. The CDR3 DNA sequence: TGCAGTGCTAGAGAGGGGGGAACGAGCCACGAGCAGTACTTC.

Note on this clonotype: The junction does not match germline at one end; this may be a read error. This rearrangement joins TRBV11-3 to TRBJ2-3, with TRBD2 identical over 9 bases. The germline gives CDR1 SGHNT, CDR2 YENEEA. CDR3 length: 15 amino acids. The CDR3 sequence: CASSLERGGTDTQYF. The CDR3 nucleotides read TGTGCCAGCAGCTTAGAGCGGGGGGGCACGGATACGCAGTATTTT.

In this sample, this clonotype turned up a few times. The chain carries TRBV7-3 and TRBJ2-3; the D gene is possibly TRBD2 (5 bases). This CDR3 comprises 15 residues. V was pared by 4 bases and J by 6 bases, with 17 bases between. Germline assignment: CDR1 SGHTA and CDR2 FQGTGA. CDR3: CASSSSPGNRDTQYF. The CDR3 nucleotides read TGTGCCAGCAGCTCAAGCCCGGGAAATCGGGATACGCAGTATTTT.

The chain joins TRBV20-1 to TRBJ2-2, with 7 bases fitting TRBD2. The V gene end was trimmed by 1 base and the J gene end by 5 bases; junction bases not matched to a gene: 7. The CDR3 is 15 residues long. Germline values: CDR1 DFQATT, CDR2 SNEGSKA (reference sequence). CDR3: CSARAGGSGTGELFF. The CDR3 coding sequence is TGCAGTGCTAGAGCGGGCGGGAGCGGTACCGGGGAGCTGTTTTTT.

This clonotype was observed a handful of times. The rearrangement joins TRBV6-5 to TRBJ2-6; 8 nucleotides agree with TRBD1. The germline V gene has CDR1 MNHEY and CDR2 SVGAGI. CDR3 length equals 18 residues. Losses at the gene ends were 2 bases for V and 0 bases for J; bases not matched to a gene: 6. The CDR3 bases are TGTGCCAGCAGTTACGCACAGGGGGGAGGCTCTGGGGCCAACGTCCTGACTTTC. It specifies CASSYAQGGGSGANVLTF.

Only a few counts were recorded for this clonotype. The V gene is TRBV12-3 or TRBV12-4, the J gene TRBJ2-1, with D tentatively TRBD2 (5 bases). This CDR3 has 11 amino acids. Trimming took 6 bases from V and 9 from J, leaving 9 bases between them. The CDR3 DNA sequence: TGTGCCAGCAGCACCCGGGGTGAGCAGTTCTTC. Amino acids: CASSTRGEQFF.

In this sample, this clonotype turned up a few times. The V and J genes are TRBV19 and TRBJ1-4; D is ambiguous. Germline loops: CDR1 LNHDA, CDR2 SQIVND (reference sequence). This CDR3 has 14 residues. V lost 2 bases to trimming and J lost 0 bases, with 4 bases between them. CDR3 protein: CASSISATNEKLFF. In nucleotides, the CDR3 is TGTGCCAGTAGTATAAGTGCAACTAATGAAAAACTGTTTTTT.

This chain uses TRBV19 with TRBJ1-6; D unresolved. This CDR3 spans 14 amino acids. Trimming removed 3 bases at V and 5 bases at J, with 8 bases between. Germline-derived CDR1 and CDR2 are LNHDA and SQIVND (reference sequence). The CDR3 coding sequence is TGTGCCAGTAGTATTCCGGGAAATAATTCACCCCTCCACTTT. Its protein product is CASSIPGNNSPLHF.

With respect to this clonotype: A junction boundary mismatches the germline segment, possibly from a read error. The genes are TRBV5-1 and TRBJ2-5; 9 nucleotides line up with TRBD1. This CDR3 is 14 amino acids long. Germline CDR1 and CDR2: SGHRS and YFSETQ. CDR3 sequence (DNA): TGCGCCAGCAGCTTGGACAGGGGGCAAGTGACCCAGTACTTC. It specifies CASSLDRGQVTQYF.

The V and J genes are TRBV11-2 and TRBJ2-1; D not certain. V dropped 0 bases and J dropped 5 bases, with 20 bases sitting between them. Germline V gene lookup returns CDR1 SGHAT and CDR2 FQNNGV. The CDR3 has 18 residues. CDR3 loop: CASSLDPSGLARHNEQFF. CDR3 bases: TGTGCCAGCAGCTTAGATCCCTCCGGTCTGGCGAGGCACAATGAGCAGTTCTTC.

J is TRBJ2-7 and V is TRBV6-1, with no clear D. The CDR3 consists of 13 residues. CDR1 is MNHNS, CDR2 SASEGT, per germline. V dropped 5 bases and J dropped 1 base, with 9 bases sitting between them. CDR3 loop: CASSTWQSYEQYF. The DNA for the CDR3 is TGTGCCAGCAGTACGTGGCAGTCCTACGAGCAGTACTTC.

The V call is TRBV7-2, the J call TRBJ2-7; the D gene is possibly TRBD2 (7 bases). Per germline, CDR1 SGHTA and CDR2 FQGNSA. Trimming left V 1 base short and J 4 bases short, with 11 bases between. The CDR3 length is 14 residues. CDR3: CASSLGRGPYEQYF. CDR3 coding DNA: TGTGCCAGCAGCTTAGGGCGGGGGCCTTACGAGCAGTACTTC.

At least ten counts were recorded for this clonotype. The J gene is TRBJ2-2, the V gene TRBV5-1, with D perhaps TRBD2 (6 bases). Germline V gene lookup returns CDR1 SGHRS and CDR2 YFSETQ. This CDR3 has 16 amino acids. Trimming cost V 1 base and J 4 bases, with 14 bases left between them. CDR3 sequence (DNA): TGCGCCAGCAGCTTGCGGGGGATGAGTCTCACCGGGGAGCTGTTTTTT. This translates into CASSLRGMSLTGELFF.